This is a list of T cell receptor beta chains from one sample in a study of cytomegalovirus exposure and HLA in healthy donors. The assay was immunoSEQ multiplex PCR, and TCRdb's table has in-frame clones only and misses some. The listing contains 90,000 to 130,000 clones. The specimen was PBMCs. The receptor source for this set is a man aged 35 to 55 in good health and CMV-seropositive. Each CDR3 is given with its conserved first and last residue.

V	J	CDR3
TRBV28	TRBJ1-2	CASRGQQGIYGYTF
TRBV7-9	TRBJ2-5	CASSRTERLLGSQYF
TRBV6-5	TRBJ2-5	CASRGGTPSGVTQYF
TRBV7-9	TRBJ1-6	CASSLIADPRYNSPLHF
TRBV6-6	TRBJ1-2	CASSYSQTGYTF
TRBV28	TRBJ2-1	CASSPPRTSGYNEQFF
TRBV10-3	TRBJ2-1	CAISDPGLAGRRQFF
TRBV7-6	TRBJ2-7	CASSALAEDYEQYF
TRBV6-6	TRBJ1-3	CASAFGDNSGNTIYF
TRBV5-6	TRBJ2-2	CASSEGENTGELFF
TRBV6-1	TRBJ2-3	CASKAGSSTDTQYF
TRBV19	TRBJ2-2	CASRGRPNTGELFF
TRBV19	TRBJ2-5	CASSIATGYDQYF
TRBV9	TRBJ2-1	CASSAGAGAGNEQFF
TRBV5-6	TRBJ2-5	CASSPYYNGDETQYF
TRBV7-2	TRBJ1-5	CASSLARGSNQPQHF
TRBV7-3	TRBJ2-2	CASSLWGGRPGELFF
TRBV10-1	TRBJ2-5	CASSAGGETQYF
TRBV5-6	TRBJ1-2	CASSVDRGHGYTF
TRBV10-1	TRBJ2-7	CASSEGQRHLGEQYF
TRBV28	TRBJ2-7	CASSRYHYEQYF
TRBV28	TRBJ2-7	CASSFTGPRYEQYF
TRBV18	TRBJ1-5	CASSPPGQGYQPQHF
TRBV28	TRBJ2-7	CASSPLRGSWLVHEQYF
TRBV18	TRBJ2-1	CASSLFLTGTSGRDSYNEQFF
TRBV7-7	TRBJ2-1	CASSPTGNEQFF
TRBV6-1	TRBJ2-7	CASSERGGARGF
TRBV12-1	TRBJ1-5	CASSRRGTGQHQPQHF
TRBV6-1	TRBJ1-1	CASSPRQQNTEAFF
TRBV4-1	TRBJ2-1	CASSQVAGGSNEQFF
TRBV25-1	TRBJ1-4	CAGHVLNEKLFF
TRBV28	TRBJ2-7	CASSQPPPGGVEQYF
TRBV29-1	TRBJ2-3	CSVRPGGPRDTQYF
TRBV6-5	TRBJ2-7	CASSYSRDRESYEQYF
TRBV5-6	TRBJ1-4	CASSFLETPLFF
TRBV7-9	TRBJ2-7	CASSFPDRGDEQYF
TRBV25-1	TRBJ2-7	CASSEAVGLASSYEQYF